This passage covers 20 T cell receptor beta chains from one sample sequenced in a study of T-cell memory formation after mild COVID-19. TCRdb analysed the 5' RACE reads with MiXCR anew, one entry per CDR3 protein. The profile covers 350,000 to 400,000 distinct CDR3 sequences, with roughly 21% appearing a single time and around 12% taken by the ten largest. What was sequenced was PBMCs or a T cell subset sorted from them (not recorded which). The receptors stem from an adult woman who had mild COVID-19 (a few samples of this study predate the infection). Cell type and time point are not known.

This clonotype has just a few counts. The chain carries TRBV5-8 and TRBJ1-5; D is perhaps TRBD1 (5 bases). The CDR3 covers 14 residues. Germline-derived CDR1 and CDR2 are SGHTS and YDEGEE. V lost 4 bases, J lost 0 bases, and 8 bases lay in between. The CDR3 region has the DNA TGTGCCAGCAGCCCGGGGGATAGCAATCAGCCCCAGCATTTT. Its translation: CASSPGDSNQPQHF.

This clonotype was counted a few times. This chain joins TRBV12-3 or TRBV12-4 and TRBJ2-3, with 7 bases that match TRBD2. The V segment lost 5 bases and the J segment 0 bases; nucleotides outside the gene matches: 5. This CDR3 has 15 amino acids. The CDR3 loop reads CASSVSGLSTDTQYF. DNA for the CDR3: TGTGCCAGCAGTGTTAGCGGGCTGAGCACAGATACGCAGTATTTT.

This clonotype was counted only a few times. The chain employs TRBV7-2 and TRBJ1-5, with 12 bases aligning to TRBD1. CDR1 is SGHTA, CDR2 FQGNSA, per germline. V shed 5 bases, J shed 6 bases, and the junction held 5 bases outside the gene matches. CDR3 length: 15 amino acids. CDR3 bases: TGTGCCAGCAGCGTAGGGACAGGGGGCCGTCAGCCCCAGCATTTT. Encoded protein: CASSVGTGGRQPQHF.

This clonotype showed up just a few times. The chain carries TRBV9 and TRBJ2-7; no reliable D call. Germline CDR1 SGDLS, CDR2 YYNGEE. The CDR3 consists of 13 residues. Trimming took 3 bases from V and 3 from J, leaving 10 bases between them. CDR3 nucleotide sequence: TGTGCCAGCAGCGGGAGTTCAGGCTACGAGCAGTACTTC. Amino acids: CASSGSSGYEQYF.

The J gene is TRBJ1-1, the V gene TRBV20-1; D ambiguous. The ends were cut back, 6 bases at V and 5 bases at J, with 22 bases in the middle. This CDR3 region has 15 residues. Germline CDR1 reads DFQATT; CDR2 reads SNEGSKA (reference sequence). CDR3 in amino acids: CSARTYGVEATEAFF. Here the CDR3 DNA reads TGCAGTGCCAGGACCTATGGGGTGGAGGCGACTGAAGCTTTCTTT.

V gene TRBV5-1 combines with J gene TRBJ1-1, with TRBD1 as a possible D gene (6 bases). V was cut by 4 bases and J by 3 bases, with 16 bases left in between. Germline CDR1 and CDR2: SGHRS and YFSETQ. CDR3 length equals 15 residues. CDR3 amino acids: CASSPRGGEDTEAFF. The DNA of the CDR3 is TGCGCCAGCAGCCCAAGGGGGGGCGAGGACACTGAAGCTTTCTTT.

The chain joins TRBV12-3 or TRBV12-4 to TRBJ2-1, with 7 bases identical to TRBD2. The trim removed 3 bases at V and 7 bases at J, leaving 9 bases unmatched. This CDR3 contains 15 residues. The CDR3 reads CASSLGGSVQNEQFF. In DNA, the CDR3 is TGTGCCAGCAGTTTGGGCGGGAGTGTACAGAATGAGCAGTTCTTC.

This clonotype was recorded a few times. V and J are TRBV4-1 and TRBJ2-2; 7 nucleotides agree with TRBD1. Germline CDR1 MGHRA, CDR2 YSYEKL. The CDR3 has 16 amino acids. V gave up 2 bases and J gave up 4 bases; unmatched junction bases: 7. The CDR3 sequence: CASSQPNRGPTGELFF. The CDR3, as DNA: TGCGCCAGCAGCCAACCAAACAGGGGTCCCACCGGGGAGCTGTTTTTT.

J is TRBJ2-1 and V is TRBV7-2; 15 positions match TRBD2. The CDR3 extends over 19 amino acids. V shed 5 bases, J shed 0 bases, and the junction held 8 bases outside the gene matches. Germline-derived CDR1 and CDR2 are SGHTA and FQGNSA. This CDR3 is CASSKGLAGGGPSYNEQFF. The CDR3 nucleotides read TGTGCCAGCAGCAAGGGACTAGCGGGAGGTGGGCCCTCCTACAATGAGCAGTTCTTC.

The chain combines TRBV6-2 or TRBV6-3 with TRBJ2-6; 10 bases line up with TRBD1. The CDR3 is 16 amino acids. The trim removed 5 bases at V and 1 base at J, leaving 2 bases unmatched. CDR1 and CDR2 (germline): MNHEY, SVGEGT. The CDR3 region has the DNA TGTGCCAGCAGTGACAGGGGGCAGTCTGGGGCCAACGTCCTGACTTTC. Amino acid sequence: CASSDRGQSGANVLTF.

This clonotype was seen a handful of times. The chain recombines TRBV5-1 with TRBJ2-7, with D hard to call. V was shortened by 1 base and J by 4 bases, with 12 bases between the two germline ends. Per germline, CDR1 SGHRS and CDR2 YFSETQ. CDR3 length: 14 residues. CDR3 protein: CASSLRAPAYEQYF. In DNA, the CDR3 is TGCGCCAGCAGCTTGAGGGCACCCGCATACGAGCAGTACTTC.

This rearrangement joins TRBV7-3 to TRBJ2-5; 10 bases align to TRBD2. V lost 5 bases and J lost 2; bases outside the gene matches: 5. Germline values: CDR1 SGHTA, CDR2 FQGTGA. The CDR3 consists of 15 residues. The CDR3 loop reads CASSTLAGIQETQYF. CDR3 coding DNA: TGTGCCAGCAGCACACTAGCGGGGATACAAGAGACCCAGTACTTC.

The genes are TRBV6-4 and TRBJ1-5, with no clear D. The CDR3 sequence is 14 residues long. The V end lost 4 bases, the J end lost 0 bases, and 7 bases lay between the germline ends. Germline V gives CDR1 MRHNA, CDR2 SNTAGT. CDR3 sequence reads: CASSVTYSNQPQHF. The CDR3 bases are TGTGCCAGCAGTGTCACGTATAGCAATCAGCCCCAGCATTTT.

This clonotype was counted a few times. The V and J genes are TRBV20-1 and TRBJ2-3, with TRBD2 identical over 12 bases. Germline V gives CDR1 DFQATT, CDR2 SNEGSKA (reference sequence). V dropped 6 bases and J dropped 3; count of bases not matched to a gene: 4. CDR3 length equals 14 residues. CDR3 sequence (DNA): TGCAGTGCACCGACTAGCGGGGGTACAGATACGCAGTATTTT. This translates into CSAPTSGGTDTQYF.

This chain connects TRBV5-1 to TRBJ2-5, with 11 nucleotides matching TRBD2. The CDR3 is 16 amino acids. The trim removed 2 bases at V and 7 bases at J, leaving 10 bases unmatched. The germline gives CDR1 SGHRS, CDR2 YFSETQ. The CDR3 spells CASSFPGLADLGTQYF. The CDR3 DNA follows: TGCGCCAGCAGCTTTCCGGGACTAGCGGACTTGGGGACCCAGTACTTC.

V usage is TRBV24-1 and J usage is TRBJ2-1; a weak D match, TRBD1 (5 bases). This CDR3 contains 16 residues. Trimming shortened V by 0 bases and J by 5 bases, and 13 bases separated the two germline ends. CDR1 and CDR2 from the germline V gene are KGHDR and SFDVKD. The CDR3: CATSDLGQGGDNEQFF. CDR3 sequence (DNA): TGTGCCACCAGTGATTTGGGGCAGGGTGGGGACAATGAGCAGTTCTTC.

A few counts support this clonotype. The V call is TRBV12-3 or TRBV12-4, the J call TRBJ1-3; D uncertain. V lost 6 bases and J 2 bases, leaving 8 bases between the germline ends. This CDR3 has 13 amino acids. CDR3 DNA: TGTGCCAGCAGGGGGAGCCCTGGAAACACCATATATTTT. Translation gives CASRGSPGNTIYF.

This clonotype was seen a few times. The V and J genes are TRBV24-1 and TRBJ2-1; 10 bases are shared with TRBD1. CDR1 KGHDR and CDR2 SFDVKD come from the germline V gene. The CDR3 runs 16 residues. The junction had 12 bases not matched to a gene; V was cut back by 5 bases and J by 9 bases. The CDR3 DNA is TGTGCCACCAGTGTTTCCGACAGGGGGCTAAATAGTGAGCAGTTCTTC. Protein product: CATSVSDRGLNSEQFF.

The sample holds a few counts of this clonotype. The chain recombines TRBV20-1 with TRBJ1-1, with unresolved D. Per germline, CDR1 DFQATT and CDR2 SNEGSKA (reference sequence). V lost 7 bases to trimming and J lost 5 bases, with 17 bases between them. The CDR3 has 13 amino acids. In DNA, the CDR3 is TGCAGTGGGGCGGGCCGCTTCCTGACTGAAGCTTTCTTT. This gives the protein CSGAGRFLTEAFF.

V gene TRBV20-1 combines with J gene TRBJ1-1; the D gene is possibly TRBD1 (5 bases). This CDR3 comprises 15 residues. Per the germline V gene, CDR1 is DFQATT and CDR2 is SNEGSKA (reference sequence). Trimming left V 4 bases short and J 2 bases short, with 17 bases between. CDR3 region: CSATDSLKPNTEAFF. The CDR3 nucleotides are TGCAGTGCTACCGACAGCTTAAAACCCAACACTGAAGCTTTCTTT.